This TCR beta chain was recovered during a study of shared clonotypes between healthy human individuals. Measured with immunoSEQ multiplex PCR; TCRdb has only the in-frame clones, and not every one. The sample contains around 2.1 million clones, about 94% of which appear only once. Germline lookup yields CDR1 SGHDT and CDR2 YYEEEE. V was shortened by 4 bases and J by 6 bases, with 16 bases between the two germline ends. This CDR3 contains 14 residues. This sequence was found in a man younger than 35 in good health. The chain employs TRBV5-6 and TRBJ1-1; D perhaps matches TRBD1 (5 bases). Sequenced: naive CD4+ T cells sorted from blood. Subset specified: CD45RA+ positively selected. The CDR3 DNA reads TGTGCCAGCAGCCCCCTGGGGGGGAGCGCTGAAGCTTTCTTT. As protein: CASSPLGGSAEAFF.